The entry below gives a single TCR beta chain sequence along with its context. UMI-labeled 5' RACE yielded the TRB cDNA libraries. TCRdb reanalyzed the 5' RACE reads, giving one entry per CDR3 protein sequence and no DNA. The sample table sets out 80,000 to 95,000 distinct CDR3 sequences. These data originate in a study of CXCR3-negative and CXCR3-positive naive CD8 T cells. The CDR3 is 16 residues long. Germline V lookup: CDR1 DFQATT, CDR2 SNEGSKA (reference sequence). Sequencing was carried out using naive CXCR3- CD8+ T cells from blood. The subset is: CD45RO-CCR7+CD27+CD95- naive CD8+ T cells lacking CXCR3 (TNR3-). The chain links TRBV20-1 to TRBJ2-1; TCRdb names TRBD2, which stays unverified in the absence of DNA. The origin of this receptor is a human donor in good health. Some clones in this sample may be carry-over from other donors' samples. This chain's CDR3 is CSARHQTSGGYNEQFF.